A single sample gave rise to the 9 T cell receptor beta chains below, sequenced in a study of early stage breast cancer tumors. Data came from immunoSEQ multiplex PCR; TCRdb stores just in-frame clones and leaves some out. The data hold about 48,000 clones, with 65% to 90% observed a single time. The source material was blood. The receptors come from a person between 45 and 65 years old with breast cancer.

The chain couples TRBV14 to TRBJ2-7; tentative D call: TRBD1 (6 bases). Trimming removed 3 bases at V and 2 bases at J, with 8 bases between. CDR1 SGHDN and CDR2 FVKESK come from the germline V gene. The CDR3 consists of 13 residues. In DNA, the CDR3 is TGTGCCAGCAGCCAGTGGACAGCCTACGAGCAGTACTTC. Translation gives CASSQWTAYEQYF.

This chain connects TRBV7-6 to TRBJ2-3; D is uncertain. CDR1 is SGHVS and CDR2 is FNYEAQ in the germline V gene. V lost 4 bases and J 5 bases, leaving 10 bases between the germline ends. The CDR3 consists of 13 residues. CDR3 DNA sequence: TGTGCCAGCAGCTCCAACGATGTAGATACGCAGTATTTT. Translated, it gives CASSSNDVDTQYF.

This clone was detected once. The chain couples TRBV5-1 to TRBJ2-5; no clear D gene. The CDR3 extends over 13 amino acids. V lost 2 bases and J lost 3, with 8 bases in between. Germline V lookup: CDR1 SGHRS, CDR2 YFSETQ. CDR3 sequence reads: CASSLTQKETQYF. CDR3 coding DNA: TGCGCCAGCAGCTTAACACAGAAAGAGACCCAGTACTTC.

This chain uses TRBV5-8 with TRBJ1-2, with D tentatively TRBD1 (6 bases). The CDR3 extends over 14 amino acids. V dropped 3 bases and J dropped 7 bases, with 16 bases sitting between them. Germline-derived CDR1 and CDR2 are SGHTS and YDEGEE. The CDR3 sequence: CASSCGDILCGYTF. In DNA form, the CDR3 reads TGTGCCAGCAGCTGCGGGGACATTTTATGTGGCTACACCTTC.

The genes are TRBV13 and TRBJ1-1, with D possibly being TRBD1 (5 bases). V lost 5 bases and J 2 bases, leaving 18 bases between the germline ends. CDR1 and CDR2 (germline): PRHDT, FYEKMQ (reference sequence). The CDR3 contains 16 residues. CDR3: CASSVARGVRNTEAFF. CDR3 nucleotides: TGTGCCAGCAGCGTAGCTAGAGGGGTACGAAACACTGAAGCTTTCTTT.

CDR3 bases: TGCGCCAGCCACGGTGATAGCACAGATACGCAGTATTTT. Its protein product is CASHGDSTDTQYF. This sequence joins TRBV5-1 and TRBJ2-3; D ambiguous. CDR3 length: 13 amino acids. Trimming pared 7 bases from V and 0 bases from J, leaving 9 bases between. CDR1 is SGHRS and CDR2 is YFSETQ in the germline V gene.

The chain recombines TRBV19 with TRBJ1-4, with no clear D. The V gene's germline CDR1 is LNHDA and CDR2 SQIVND (reference sequence). V dropped 7 bases and J dropped 8 bases, with 17 bases sitting between them. CDR3 size: 14 residues. CDR3 loop: CASMGRTLGEKLFF. CDR3 DNA sequence: TGTGCCAGTATGGGGAGGACCCTTGGAGAAAAACTGTTTTTT.

This chain links TRBV4-3 with TRBJ2-3; D is ambiguous. CDR3 length: 15 residues. Looked up from germline, CDR1 is LGHNA and CDR2 is YSLEER. V dropped 0 bases and J dropped 1 base, with 8 bases sitting between them. The CDR3 nucleotides read TGCGCCAGCAGCCAAGAGGCCATCCGCACAGATACGCAGTATTTT. Encoded protein: CASSQEAIRTDTQYF.

V and J are TRBV7-3 and TRBJ2-1, with D possibly TRBD1 on 5 matching bases. This CDR3 has 13 amino acids. V dropped 3 bases and J dropped 5 bases, with 8 bases sitting between them. CDR1 and CDR2 from the germline V gene are SGHTA and FQGTGA. Here the CDR3 reads CASSFRQNNEQFF. CDR3 in DNA: TGTGCCAGCAGCTTCCGACAGAACAATGAGCAGTTCTTC. Full variable domain (rest looked up from reference TRBV7-3 and TRBJ2-1): GAGVSQTPSNKVTEKGKYVELRCDPISGHTALYWYRQSLGQGPEFLIYFQGTGAADDSGLPNDRFFAVRPEGSVSTLKIQRTERGDSAVYLCASSFRQNNEQFFGPGTRLTVL.